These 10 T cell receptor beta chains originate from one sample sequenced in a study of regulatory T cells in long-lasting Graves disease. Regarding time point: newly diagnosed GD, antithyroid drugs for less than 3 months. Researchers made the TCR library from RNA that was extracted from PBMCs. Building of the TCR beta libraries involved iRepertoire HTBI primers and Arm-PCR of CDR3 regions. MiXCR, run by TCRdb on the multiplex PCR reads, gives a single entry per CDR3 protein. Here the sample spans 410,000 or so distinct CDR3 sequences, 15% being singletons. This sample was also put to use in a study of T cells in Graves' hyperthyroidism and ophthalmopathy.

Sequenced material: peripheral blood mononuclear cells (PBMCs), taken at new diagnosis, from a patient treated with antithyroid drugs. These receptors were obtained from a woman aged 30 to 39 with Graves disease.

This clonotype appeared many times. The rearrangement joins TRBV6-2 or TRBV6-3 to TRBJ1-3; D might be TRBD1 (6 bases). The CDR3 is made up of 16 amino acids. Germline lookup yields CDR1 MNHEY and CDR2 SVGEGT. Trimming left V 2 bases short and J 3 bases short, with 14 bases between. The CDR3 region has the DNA TGTGCCAGCAGTTACGCCCCGCCACAGGGTGGAAACACCATATATTTT. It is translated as CASSYAPPQGGNTIYF.

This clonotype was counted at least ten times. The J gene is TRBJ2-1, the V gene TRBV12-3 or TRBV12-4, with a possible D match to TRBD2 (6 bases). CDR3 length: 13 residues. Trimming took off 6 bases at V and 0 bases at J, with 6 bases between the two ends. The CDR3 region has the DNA TGTGCCAGCAGGCGGGACTCCTACAATGAGCAGTTCTTC. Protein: CASRRDSYNEQFF.

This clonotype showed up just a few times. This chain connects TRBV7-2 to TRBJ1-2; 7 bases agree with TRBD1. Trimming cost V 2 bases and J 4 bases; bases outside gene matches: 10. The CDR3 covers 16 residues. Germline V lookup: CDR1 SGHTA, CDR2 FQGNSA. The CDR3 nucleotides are TGTGCCAGCAGCTTATCCTCCGGGACAGAGGGCTATGGCTACACCTTC. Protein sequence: CASSLSSGTEGYGYTF.

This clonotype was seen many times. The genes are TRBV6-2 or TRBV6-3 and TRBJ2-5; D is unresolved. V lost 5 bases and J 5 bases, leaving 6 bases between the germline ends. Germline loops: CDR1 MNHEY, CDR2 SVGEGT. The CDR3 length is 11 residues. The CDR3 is CASSEWETQYF. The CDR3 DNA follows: TGTGCCAGCAGTGAATGGGAGACCCAGTACTTC.

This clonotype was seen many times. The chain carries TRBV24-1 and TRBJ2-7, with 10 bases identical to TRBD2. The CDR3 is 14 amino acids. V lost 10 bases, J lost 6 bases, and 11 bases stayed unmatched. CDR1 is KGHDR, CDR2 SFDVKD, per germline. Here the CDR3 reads CATAAGGRVLEQYF. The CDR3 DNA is TGTGCCACGGCAGCGGGGGGGAGAGTGCTCGAGCAGTACTTC.

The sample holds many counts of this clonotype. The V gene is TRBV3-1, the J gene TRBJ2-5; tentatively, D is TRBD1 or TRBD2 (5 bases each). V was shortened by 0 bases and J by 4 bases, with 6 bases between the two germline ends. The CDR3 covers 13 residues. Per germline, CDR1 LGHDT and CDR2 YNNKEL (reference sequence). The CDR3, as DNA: TGTGCCAGCAGCCAAGAGAGGGGAGAGACCCAGTACTTC. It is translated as CASSQERGETQYF.

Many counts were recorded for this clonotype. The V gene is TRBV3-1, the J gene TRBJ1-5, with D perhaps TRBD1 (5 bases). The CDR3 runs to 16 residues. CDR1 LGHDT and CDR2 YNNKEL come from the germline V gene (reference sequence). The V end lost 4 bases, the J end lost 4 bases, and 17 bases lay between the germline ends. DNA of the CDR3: TGTGCCAGCAGCCCGACAGCGGCGAAGAAAAATCAGCCCCAGCATTTT. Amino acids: CASSPTAAKKNQPQHF. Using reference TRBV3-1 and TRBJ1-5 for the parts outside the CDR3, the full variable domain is DTAVSQTPKYLVTQMGNDKSIKCEQNLGHDTMYWYKQDSKKFLKIMFSYNNKELIINETVPNRFSPKSPDKAHLNLHINSLELGDSAVYFCASSPTAAKKNQPQHFGDGTRLSIL.

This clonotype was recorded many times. The DNA for the CDR3 is TGTGCCTGGAGTGTTTCGGGAGGTACTGAAGCTTTCTTT. This encodes CAWSVSGGTEAFF. V usage is TRBV30 and J usage is TRBJ1-1; D is ambiguous. There are 13 residues in the CDR3. Per the germline V gene, CDR1 is GTSNPN and CDR2 is SVGIG (reference sequence). Trimming took off 0 bases at V and 5 bases at J, with 10 bases between the two ends.

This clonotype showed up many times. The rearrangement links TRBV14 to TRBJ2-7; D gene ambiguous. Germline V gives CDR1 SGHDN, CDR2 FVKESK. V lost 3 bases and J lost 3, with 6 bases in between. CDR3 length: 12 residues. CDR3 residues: CASSHDHYEQYF. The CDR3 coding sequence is TGTGCCAGCAGCCATGACCACTACGAGCAGTACTTC.

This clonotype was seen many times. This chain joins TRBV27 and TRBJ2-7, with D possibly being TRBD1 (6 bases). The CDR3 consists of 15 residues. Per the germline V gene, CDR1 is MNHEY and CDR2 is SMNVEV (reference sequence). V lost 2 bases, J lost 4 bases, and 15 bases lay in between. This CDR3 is CASSLTMTGGYEQYF. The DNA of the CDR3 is TGTGCCAGCAGTTTAACTATGACAGGCGGGTACGAGCAGTACTTC.